The entry that follows covers one T cell receptor beta chain sequence. The entry originates in a study of blood T cell repertoires in COVID-19. CDR1 and CDR2 (germline): MNHEY, SVGAGI. This CDR3 is built from 15 residues. V was pared by 5 bases and J by 4 bases, with 10 bases of the junction left unmatched. Method: immunoSEQ multiplex PCR; TCRdb's copy keeps in-frame clones and lacks some. Of fewer than 200,000 clones in the sample, roughly 86% are singletons; the top ten hold approximately 1.4%. The sequencing input was peripheral blood. The rearrangement joins TRBV6-5 to TRBJ1-2, with 7 bases identical to TRBD1. The sequence was obtained from a woman aged 45-60 years with acute or convalescent COVID-19. The CDR3 loop is CASSLGSGQSYGYTF. In DNA form, the CDR3 reads TGTGCCAGCAGTCTAGGGTCGGGACAGAGCTATGGCTACACCTTC.